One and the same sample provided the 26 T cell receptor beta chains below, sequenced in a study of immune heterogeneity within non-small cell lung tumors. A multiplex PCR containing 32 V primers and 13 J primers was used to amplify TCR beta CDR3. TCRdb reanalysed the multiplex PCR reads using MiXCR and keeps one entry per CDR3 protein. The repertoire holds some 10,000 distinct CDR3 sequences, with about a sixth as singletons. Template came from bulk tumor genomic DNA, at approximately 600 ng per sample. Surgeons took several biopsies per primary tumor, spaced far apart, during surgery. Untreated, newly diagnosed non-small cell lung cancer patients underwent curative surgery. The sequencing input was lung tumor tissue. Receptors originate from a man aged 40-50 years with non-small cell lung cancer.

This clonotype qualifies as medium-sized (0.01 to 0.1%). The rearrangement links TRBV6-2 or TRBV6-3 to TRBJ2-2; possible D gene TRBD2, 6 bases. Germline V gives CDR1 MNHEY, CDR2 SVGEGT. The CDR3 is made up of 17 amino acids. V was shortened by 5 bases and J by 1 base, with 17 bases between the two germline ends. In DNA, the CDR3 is TGTGCCAGCAGTATACTAACGCGGGGAGTGAACACCGGGGAGCTGTTTTTT. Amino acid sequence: CASSILTRGVNTGELFF.

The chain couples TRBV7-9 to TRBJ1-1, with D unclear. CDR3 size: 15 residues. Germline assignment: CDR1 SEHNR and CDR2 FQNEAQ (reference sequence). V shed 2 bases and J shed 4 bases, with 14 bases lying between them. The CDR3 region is CASSLSPGGFTEAFF. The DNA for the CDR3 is TGTGCCAGCAGCTTAAGCCCGGGAGGGTTCACTGAAGCTTTCTTT.

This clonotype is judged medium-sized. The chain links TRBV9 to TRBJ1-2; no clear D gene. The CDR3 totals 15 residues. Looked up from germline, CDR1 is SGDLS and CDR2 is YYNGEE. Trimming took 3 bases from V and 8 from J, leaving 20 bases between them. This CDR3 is CASSAQTTALGGYTF. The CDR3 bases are TGTGCCAGCAGCGCCCAGACGACCGCCTTAGGAGGCTACACCTTC. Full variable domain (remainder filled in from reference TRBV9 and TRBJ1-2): DSGVTQTPKHLITATGQRVTLRCSPRSGDLSVYWYQQSLDQGLQFLIQYYNGEERAKGNILERFSAQQFPDLHSELNLSSLELGDSALYFCASSAQTTALGGYTFGSGTRLTVV.

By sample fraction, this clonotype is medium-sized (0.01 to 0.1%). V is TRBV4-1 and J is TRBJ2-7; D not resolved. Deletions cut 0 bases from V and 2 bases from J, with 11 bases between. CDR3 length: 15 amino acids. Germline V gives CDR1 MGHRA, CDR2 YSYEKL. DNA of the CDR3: TGCGCCAGCAGCCAAGAGGGTTCGGTGACCTACGAGCAGTACTTC. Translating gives CASSQEGSVTYEQYF.

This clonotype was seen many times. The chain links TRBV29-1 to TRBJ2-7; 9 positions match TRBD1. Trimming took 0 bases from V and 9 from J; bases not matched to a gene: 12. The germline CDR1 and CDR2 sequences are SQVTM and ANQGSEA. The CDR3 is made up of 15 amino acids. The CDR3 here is CSVEDQGRQGDGQYF. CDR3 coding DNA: TGCAGCGTTGAAGATCAGGGGAGACAGGGGGACGGGCAGTACTTC.

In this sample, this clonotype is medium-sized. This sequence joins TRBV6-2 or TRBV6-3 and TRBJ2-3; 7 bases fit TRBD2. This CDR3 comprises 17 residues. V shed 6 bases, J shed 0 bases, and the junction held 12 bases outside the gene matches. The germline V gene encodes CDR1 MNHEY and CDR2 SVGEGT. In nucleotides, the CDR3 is TGTGCCAGCAGCCCAATAGAAGCGGGAAGGAGCACAGATACGCAGTATTTT. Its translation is CASSPIEAGRSTDTQYF.

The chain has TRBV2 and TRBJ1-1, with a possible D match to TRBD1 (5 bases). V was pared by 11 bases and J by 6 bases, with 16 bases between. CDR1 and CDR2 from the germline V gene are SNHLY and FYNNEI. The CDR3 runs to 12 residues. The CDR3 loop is CAGRGDFAEAFF. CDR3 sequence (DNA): TGTGCCGGTCGGGGGGATTTCGCTGAAGCTTTCTTT.

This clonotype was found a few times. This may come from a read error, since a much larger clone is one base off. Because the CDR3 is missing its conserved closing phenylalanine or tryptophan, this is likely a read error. The DNA for the CDR3 is TGTGCCAGTTCCGGGACTAGATTTGATACGCAGTATCTT. This translates into CASSGTRFDTQYL. The chain joins TRBV19 to TRBJ2-3; 8 nucleotides align to TRBD2. The germline CDR1 and CDR2 sequences are LNHDA and SQIVND (reference sequence). V lost 8 bases to trimming and J lost 6 bases; unmatched junction nucleotides: 7. This CDR3 comprises 13 residues.

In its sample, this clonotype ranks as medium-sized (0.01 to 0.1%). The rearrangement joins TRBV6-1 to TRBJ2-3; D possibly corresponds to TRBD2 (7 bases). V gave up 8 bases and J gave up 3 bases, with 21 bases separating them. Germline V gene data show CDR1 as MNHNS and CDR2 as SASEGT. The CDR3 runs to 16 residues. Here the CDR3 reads CASALKRGGGTDTQYF. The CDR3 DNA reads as TGTGCCAGCGCTCTCAAGAGGGGGGGTGGAACAGATACGCAGTATTTT.

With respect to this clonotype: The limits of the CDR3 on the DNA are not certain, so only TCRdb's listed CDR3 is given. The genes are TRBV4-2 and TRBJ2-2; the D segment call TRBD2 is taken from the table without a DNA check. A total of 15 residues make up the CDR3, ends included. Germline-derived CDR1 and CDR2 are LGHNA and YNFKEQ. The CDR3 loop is CASSQVTARPGSCFF.

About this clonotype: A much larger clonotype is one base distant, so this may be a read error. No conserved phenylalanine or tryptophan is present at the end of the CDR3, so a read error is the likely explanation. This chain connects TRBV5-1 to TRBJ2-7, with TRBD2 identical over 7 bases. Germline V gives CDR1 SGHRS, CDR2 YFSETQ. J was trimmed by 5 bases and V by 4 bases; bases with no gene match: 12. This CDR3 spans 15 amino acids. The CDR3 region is CASSPGLVSLNEQYS. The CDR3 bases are TGCGCCAGCAGCCCTGGACTAGTCTCCCTGAACGAGCAGTACTCC.

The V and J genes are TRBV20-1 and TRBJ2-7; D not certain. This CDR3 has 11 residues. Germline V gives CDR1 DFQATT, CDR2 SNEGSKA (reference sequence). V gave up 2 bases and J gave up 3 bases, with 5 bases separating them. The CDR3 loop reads CSARQFYEQYF. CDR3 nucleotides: TGCAGTGCTAGACAGTTCTACGAGCAGTACTTC.

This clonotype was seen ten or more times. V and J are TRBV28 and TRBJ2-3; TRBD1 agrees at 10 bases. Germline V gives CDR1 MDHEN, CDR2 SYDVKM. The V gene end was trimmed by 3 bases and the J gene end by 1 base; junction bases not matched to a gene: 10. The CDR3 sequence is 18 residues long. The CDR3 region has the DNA TGTGCCAGCAGTTTGGGGGGACAGGGGTGGATTGGCACAGATACGCAGTATTTT. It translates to CASSLGGQGWIGTDTQYF.

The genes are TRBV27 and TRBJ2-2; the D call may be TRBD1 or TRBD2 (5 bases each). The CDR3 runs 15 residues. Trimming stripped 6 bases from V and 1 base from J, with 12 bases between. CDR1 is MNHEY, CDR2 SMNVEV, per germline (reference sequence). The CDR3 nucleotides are TGTGCCAGCAGGCCCGGGACGAGGAACACCGGGGAGCTGTTTTTT. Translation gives CASRPGTRNTGELFF.

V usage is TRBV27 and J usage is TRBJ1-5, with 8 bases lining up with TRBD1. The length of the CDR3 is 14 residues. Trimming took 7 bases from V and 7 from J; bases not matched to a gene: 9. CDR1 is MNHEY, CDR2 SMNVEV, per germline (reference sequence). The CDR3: CASKAQGAGQPQHF. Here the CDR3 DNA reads TGTGCCAGCAAAGCTCAGGGGGCAGGCCAGCCCCAGCATTTT.

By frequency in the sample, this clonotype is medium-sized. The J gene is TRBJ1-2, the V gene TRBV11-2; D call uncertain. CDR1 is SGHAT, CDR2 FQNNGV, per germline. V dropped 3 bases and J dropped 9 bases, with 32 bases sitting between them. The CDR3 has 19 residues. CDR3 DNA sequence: TGTGCCAGCAGCTTCCCCTCCGTGAGAGGGTCGCTACTCCCATATAGCTACACCTTC. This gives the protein CASSFPSVRGSLLPYSYTF.

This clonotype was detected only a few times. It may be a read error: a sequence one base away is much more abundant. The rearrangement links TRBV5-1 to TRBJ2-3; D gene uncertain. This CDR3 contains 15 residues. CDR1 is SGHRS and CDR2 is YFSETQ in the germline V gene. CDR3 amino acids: CVSIIGPYGTDTQYF. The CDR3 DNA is TGCGTCAGCATCATAGGACCATATGGCACAGATACGCAGTATTTT.

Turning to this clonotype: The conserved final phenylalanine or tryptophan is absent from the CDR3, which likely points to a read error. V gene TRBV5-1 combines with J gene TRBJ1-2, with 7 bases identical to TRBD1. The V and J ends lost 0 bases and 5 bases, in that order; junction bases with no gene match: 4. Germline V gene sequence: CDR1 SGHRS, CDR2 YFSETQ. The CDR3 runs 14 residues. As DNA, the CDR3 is TGCGCCAGCAGCTTGGGGGACAGTGGGTATGGCTACACCTCC. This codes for CASSLGDSGYGYTS.

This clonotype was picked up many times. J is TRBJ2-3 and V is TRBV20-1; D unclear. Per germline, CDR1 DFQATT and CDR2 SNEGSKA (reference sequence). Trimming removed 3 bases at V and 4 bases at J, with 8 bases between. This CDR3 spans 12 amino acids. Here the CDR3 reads CSASESSDTQYF. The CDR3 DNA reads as TGCAGTGCTAGCGAGTCGTCAGATACGCAGTATTTT.

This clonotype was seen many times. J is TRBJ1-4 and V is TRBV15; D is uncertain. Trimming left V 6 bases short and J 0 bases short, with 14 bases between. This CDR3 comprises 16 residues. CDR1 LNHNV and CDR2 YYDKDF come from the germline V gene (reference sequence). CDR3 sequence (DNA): TGTGCCACCAGAAATCCCGAGACCTCAACTAATGAAAAACTGTTTTTT. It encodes CATRNPETSTNEKLFF.

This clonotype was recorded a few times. The CDR3 protein is CASSQEEGDPPHF. For the CDR3, the DNA is TGTGCCAGCAGCCAAGAGGAGGGGGACCCCCCTCATTTT. The genes are TRBV3-1 and TRBJ1-5; perhaps TRBD1 as D (6 bases). V dropped 0 bases and J dropped 16 bases, with 16 bases sitting between them. Germline V CDR1 and CDR2: LGHDT, YNNKEL (reference sequence). This CDR3 contains 13 residues.

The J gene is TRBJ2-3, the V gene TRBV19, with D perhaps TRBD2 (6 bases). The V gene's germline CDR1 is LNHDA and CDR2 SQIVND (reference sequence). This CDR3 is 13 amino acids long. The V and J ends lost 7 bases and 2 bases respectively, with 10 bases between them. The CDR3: CASTGLITDTQYF. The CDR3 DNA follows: TGTGCCAGTACGGGACTCATCACAGATACGCAGTATTTT.

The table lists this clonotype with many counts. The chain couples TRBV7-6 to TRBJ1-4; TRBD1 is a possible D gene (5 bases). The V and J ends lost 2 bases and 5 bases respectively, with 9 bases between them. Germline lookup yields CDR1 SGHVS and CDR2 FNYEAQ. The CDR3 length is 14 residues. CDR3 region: CASSLRQNNEKLFF. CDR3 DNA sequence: TGTGCCAGCAGCTTAAGACAGAACAATGAAAAACTGTTTTTT.

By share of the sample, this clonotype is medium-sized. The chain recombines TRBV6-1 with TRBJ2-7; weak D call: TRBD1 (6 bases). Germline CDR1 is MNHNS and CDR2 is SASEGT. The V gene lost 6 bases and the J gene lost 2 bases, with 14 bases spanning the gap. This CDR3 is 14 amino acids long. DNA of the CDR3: TGTGCCAGCAGCGCCGGGACACCCGCCTACGAGCAGTACTTC. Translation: CASSAGTPAYEQYF.

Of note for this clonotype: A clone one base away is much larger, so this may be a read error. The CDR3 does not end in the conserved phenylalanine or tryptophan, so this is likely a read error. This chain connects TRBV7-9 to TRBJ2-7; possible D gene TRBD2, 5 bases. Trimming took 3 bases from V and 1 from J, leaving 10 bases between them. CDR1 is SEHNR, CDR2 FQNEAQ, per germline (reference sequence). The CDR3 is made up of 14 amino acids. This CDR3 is CASSLGSGSYEQYL. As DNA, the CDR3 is TGTGCCAGCAGCTTGGGGTCGGGATCCTACGAGCAGTACCTC.

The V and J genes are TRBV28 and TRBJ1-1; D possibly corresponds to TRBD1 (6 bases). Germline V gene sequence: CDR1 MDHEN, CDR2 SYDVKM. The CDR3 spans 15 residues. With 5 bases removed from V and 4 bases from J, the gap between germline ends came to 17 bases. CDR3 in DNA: TGTGCCAGCAGTGGCAGGGTCCCACAGGGCACTGAAGCTTTCTTT. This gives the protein CASSGRVPQGTEAFF.